One TCR beta chain is described in this entry. Its antigen is unidentified. Germline DNA was also extracted, while the blood RNA originated from unsorted whole blood. Around 4 milliliters of peripheral blood were drawn presurgically. Trimming left V 5 bases short and J 8 bases short, with 13 bases between. The germline gives CDR1 MGHDK, CDR2 SYGVNS. This CDR3 contains 13 residues. Synthesis of TCR beta cDNA was carried out from approximately 470 ng total RNA with a constant-region primer. Each TCR beta library was derived from three nested multiplex PCR rounds that employed slightly modified ARM-PCR. The two initial PCR rounds, ten to eleven cycles each, used TRBV1-TRBV30 forward and C-beta reverse primers. Via MiXCR, TCRdb re-called the multiplex PCR reads, giving one row per CDR3 protein. Among 310,000 or so distinct CDR3 sequences listed, 45% to 70% were seen once. The record originates from a study of tumor-infiltrating lymphocytes in primary liver carcinoma. On the study more broadly: All lesions had stage T1-T3 N0M0 and roughly 4 to 11 cm widths.

Study-level points and caveats: Tumor region pairs overlapped more than did tumor-adjacent and tumor-blood pairs. Blood fell significantly below tumors in its top-250-clone fraction (p = 0.039).

This receptor was identified in a woman aged 25-40 years with primary liver carcinoma and hepatitis B virus infection. The chain carries TRBV25-1 and TRBJ1-3, with D unclear. The material sequenced was peripheral blood. CDR3 sequence: CASSSSQLHTIYF. CDR3 DNA sequence: TGTGCCAGCAGTTCATCCCAGTTGCACACCATATATTTT.